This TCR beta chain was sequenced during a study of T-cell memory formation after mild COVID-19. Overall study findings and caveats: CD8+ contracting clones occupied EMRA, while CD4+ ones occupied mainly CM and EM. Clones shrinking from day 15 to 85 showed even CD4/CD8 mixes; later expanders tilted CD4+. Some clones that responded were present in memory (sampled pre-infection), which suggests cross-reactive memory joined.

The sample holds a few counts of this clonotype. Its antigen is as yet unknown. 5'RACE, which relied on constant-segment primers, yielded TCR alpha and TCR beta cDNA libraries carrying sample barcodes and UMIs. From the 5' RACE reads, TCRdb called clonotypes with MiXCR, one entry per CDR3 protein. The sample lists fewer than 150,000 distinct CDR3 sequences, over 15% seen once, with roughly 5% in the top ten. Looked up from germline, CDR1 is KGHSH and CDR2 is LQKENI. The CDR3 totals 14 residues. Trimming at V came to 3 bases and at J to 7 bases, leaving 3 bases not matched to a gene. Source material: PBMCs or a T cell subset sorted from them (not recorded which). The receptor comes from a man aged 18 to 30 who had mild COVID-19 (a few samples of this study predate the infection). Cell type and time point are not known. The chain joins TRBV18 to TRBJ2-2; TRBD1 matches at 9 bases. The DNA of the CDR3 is TGTGCCAGCTCACCGGACAGGGGCAACGGGGAGCTGTTTTTT. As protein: CASSPDRGNGELFF.